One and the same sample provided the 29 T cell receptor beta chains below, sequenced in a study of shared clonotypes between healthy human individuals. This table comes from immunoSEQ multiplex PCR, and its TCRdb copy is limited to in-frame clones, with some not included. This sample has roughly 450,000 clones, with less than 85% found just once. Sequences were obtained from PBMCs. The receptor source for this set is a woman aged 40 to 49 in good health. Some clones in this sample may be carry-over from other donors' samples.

CDR3 DNA sequence: TGTGCCAGCAGCTTAGGAGGGCCTGGTCTAGGCCAAGAGACCCAGTACTTC. As protein: CASSLGGPGLGQETQYF. This chain uses TRBV7-2 with TRBJ2-5; D is perhaps TRBD2 (5 bases). V lost 1 base, J lost 1 base, and 16 bases lay in between. CDR1 is SGHTA and CDR2 is FQGNSA in the germline V gene. The CDR3 is 17 amino acids. The whole variable domain, filled in from reference TRBV7-2 and TRBJ2-5, reads GAGVSQSPSNKVTEKGKDVELRCDPISGHTALYWYRQSLGQGLEFLIYFQGNSAPDKSGLPSDRFSAERTGGSVSTLTIQRTQQEDSAVYLCASSLGGPGLGQETQYFGPGTRLLVL.

CDR3 amino acids: CASRTGLADNEQFF. CDR3 nucleotides: TGTGCCAGCAGGACGGGACTAGCGGACAATGAGCAGTTCTTC. The chain employs TRBV11-2 and TRBJ2-1; TRBD2 agrees at 11 bases. The CDR3 sequence is 14 residues long. The V gene end was trimmed by 6 bases and the J gene end by 5 bases; junction bases not matched to a gene: 3. From germline, CDR1 is SGHAT and CDR2 FQNNGV.

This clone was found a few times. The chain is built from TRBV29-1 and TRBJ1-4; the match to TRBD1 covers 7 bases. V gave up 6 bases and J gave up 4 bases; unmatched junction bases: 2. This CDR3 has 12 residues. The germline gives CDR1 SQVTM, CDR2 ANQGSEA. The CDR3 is CSVQGINEKLFF. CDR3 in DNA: TGCAGCGTACAGGGGATTAATGAAAAACTGTTTTTT.

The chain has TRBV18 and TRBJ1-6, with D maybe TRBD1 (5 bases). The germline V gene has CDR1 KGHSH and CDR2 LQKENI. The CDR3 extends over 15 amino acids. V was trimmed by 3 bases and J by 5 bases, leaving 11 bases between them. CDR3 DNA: TGTGCCAGCTCACCTACCTGGGGCGATAATTCACCCCTCCACTTT. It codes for CASSPTWGDNSPLHF.

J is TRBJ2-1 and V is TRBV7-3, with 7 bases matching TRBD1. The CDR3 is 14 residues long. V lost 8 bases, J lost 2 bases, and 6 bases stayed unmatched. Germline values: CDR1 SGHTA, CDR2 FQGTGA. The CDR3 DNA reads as TGTGCCAGCCAAGGACAGGACCCCTACAATGAGCAGTTCTTC. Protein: CASQGQDPYNEQFF.

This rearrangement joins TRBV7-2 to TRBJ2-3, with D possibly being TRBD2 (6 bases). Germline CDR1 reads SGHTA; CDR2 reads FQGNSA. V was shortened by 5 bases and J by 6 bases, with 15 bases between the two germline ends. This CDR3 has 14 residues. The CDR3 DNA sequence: TGTGCCAGCAGCCCAGGCGGGACCTCGGATACGCAGTATTTT. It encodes CASSPGGTSDTQYF.

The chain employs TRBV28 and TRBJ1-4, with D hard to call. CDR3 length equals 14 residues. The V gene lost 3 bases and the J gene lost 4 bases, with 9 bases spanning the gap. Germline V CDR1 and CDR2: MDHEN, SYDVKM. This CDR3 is CASSFDGFNEKLFF. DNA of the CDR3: TGTGCCAGCAGTTTTGACGGTTTTAATGAAAAACTGTTTTTT. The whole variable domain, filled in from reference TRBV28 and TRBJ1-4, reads DVKVTQSSRYLVKRTGEKVFLECVQDMDHENMFWYRQDPGLGLRLIYFSYDVKMKEKGDIPEGYSVSREKKERFSLILESASTNQTSMYLCASSFDGFNEKLFFGSGTQLSVL.

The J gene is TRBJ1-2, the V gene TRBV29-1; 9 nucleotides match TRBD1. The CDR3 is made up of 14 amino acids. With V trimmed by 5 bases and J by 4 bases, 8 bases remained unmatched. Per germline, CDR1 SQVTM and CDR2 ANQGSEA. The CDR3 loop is CSVSVTGGPYGYTF. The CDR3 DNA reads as TGCAGCGTTTCGGTAACAGGGGGCCCCTATGGCTACACCTTC.

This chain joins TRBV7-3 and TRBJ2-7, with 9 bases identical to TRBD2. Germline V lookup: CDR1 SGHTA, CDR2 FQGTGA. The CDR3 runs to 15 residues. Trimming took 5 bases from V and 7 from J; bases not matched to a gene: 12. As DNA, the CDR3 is TGTGCCAGCAGCAAACTAGCGGGTCCTCAGGCTGAGCAGTACTTC. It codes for CASSKLAGPQAEQYF.

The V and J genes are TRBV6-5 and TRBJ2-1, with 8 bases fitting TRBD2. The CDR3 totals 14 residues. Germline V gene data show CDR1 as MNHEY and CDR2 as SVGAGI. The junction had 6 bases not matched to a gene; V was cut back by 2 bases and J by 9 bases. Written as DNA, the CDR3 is TGTGCCAGCAGTTACCGAGCGGGAGTTGCTGAGCAGTTCTTC. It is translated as CASSYRAGVAEQFF.

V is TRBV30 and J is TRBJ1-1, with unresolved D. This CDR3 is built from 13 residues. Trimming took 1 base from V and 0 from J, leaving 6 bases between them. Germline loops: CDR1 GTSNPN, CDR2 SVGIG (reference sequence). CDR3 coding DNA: TGTGCCTGGAGTGCCAGTATGAACACTGAAGCTTTCTTT. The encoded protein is CAWSASMNTEAFF.

CDR3 protein: CASTTRQTDTQYF. The CDR3 DNA reads as TGTGCCAGCACGACCCGGCAAACAGATACGCAGTATTTT. The chain combines TRBV18 with TRBJ2-3; D is undetermined. The CDR3 runs 13 residues. Trimming pared 8 bases from V and 3 bases from J, leaving 12 bases between. Germline V gene data show CDR1 as KGHSH and CDR2 as LQKENI.

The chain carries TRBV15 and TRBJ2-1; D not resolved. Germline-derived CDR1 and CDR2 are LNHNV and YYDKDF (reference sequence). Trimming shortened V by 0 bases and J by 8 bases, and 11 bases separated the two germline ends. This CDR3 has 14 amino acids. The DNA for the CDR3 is TGTGCCACCAGCAGAGAAGGAGCACGAGATGAGCAGTTCTTC. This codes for CATSREGARDEQFF.

As DNA, the CDR3 is TGTGCCAGCAGTTCTAGCGGGCTAGCCAAAAACATTCAGTACTTC. This sequence encodes CASSSSGLAKNIQYF. The rearrangement links TRBV6-1 to TRBJ2-4; the match to TRBD2 covers 8 bases. V was clipped by 5 bases and J by 0 bases; unmatched bases: 3. Per the germline V gene, CDR1 is MNHNS and CDR2 is SASEGT. The CDR3 loop spans 15 amino acids.

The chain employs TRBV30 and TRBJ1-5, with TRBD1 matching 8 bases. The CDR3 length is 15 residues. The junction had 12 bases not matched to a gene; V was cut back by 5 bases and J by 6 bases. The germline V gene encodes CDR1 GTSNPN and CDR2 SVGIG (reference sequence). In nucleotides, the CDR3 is TGTGCCTGGGACCTTGGACAGGGAAGGAGTCAGCCCCAGCATTTT. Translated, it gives CAWDLGQGRSQPQHF.

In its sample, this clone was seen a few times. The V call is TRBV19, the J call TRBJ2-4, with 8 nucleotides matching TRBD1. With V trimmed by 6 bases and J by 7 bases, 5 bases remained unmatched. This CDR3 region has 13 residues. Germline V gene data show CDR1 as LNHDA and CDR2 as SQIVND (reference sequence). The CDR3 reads CASRDRVGNIQYF. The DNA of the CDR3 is TGTGCCAGTAGGGACAGGGTGGGGAACATTCAGTACTTC.

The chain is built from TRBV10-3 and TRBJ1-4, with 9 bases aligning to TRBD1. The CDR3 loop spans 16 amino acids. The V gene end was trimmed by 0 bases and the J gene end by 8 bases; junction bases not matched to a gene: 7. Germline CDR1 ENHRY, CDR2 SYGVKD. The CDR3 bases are TGTGCCATCAGTGAGTCGGTGGGGACAGGGCAGGAAAAACTGTTTTTT. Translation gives CAISESVGTGQEKLFF.

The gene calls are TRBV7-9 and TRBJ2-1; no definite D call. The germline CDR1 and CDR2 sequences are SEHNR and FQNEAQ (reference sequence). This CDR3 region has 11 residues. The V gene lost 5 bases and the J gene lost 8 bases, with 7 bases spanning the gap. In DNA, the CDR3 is TGTGCCAGCAGCACCTTGCATGAGCAGTTCTTC. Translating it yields CASSTLHEQFF.

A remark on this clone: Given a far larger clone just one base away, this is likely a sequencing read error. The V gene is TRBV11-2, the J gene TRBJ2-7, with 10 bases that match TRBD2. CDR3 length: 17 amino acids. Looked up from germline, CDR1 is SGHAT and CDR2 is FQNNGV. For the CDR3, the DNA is TGTGTCAGCAGCATAGAACTAGCGGGGAGTGGGAGGGACGAGCAGTACTTC. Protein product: CVSSIELAGSGRDEQYF.

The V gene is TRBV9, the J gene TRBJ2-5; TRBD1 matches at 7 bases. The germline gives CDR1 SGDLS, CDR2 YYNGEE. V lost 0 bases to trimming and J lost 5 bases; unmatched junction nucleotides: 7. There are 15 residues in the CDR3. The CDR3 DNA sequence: TGTGCCAGCAGCGTAGATAGGGGGCGGAAGGAGACCCAGTACTTC. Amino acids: CASSVDRGRKETQYF.

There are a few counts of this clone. CDR3 residues: CASSVGLHQPQHF. The CDR3 coding sequence is TGTGCCAGCAGCGTAGGTCTTCACCAGCCCCAGCATTTT. The V gene is TRBV9, the J gene TRBJ1-5, with D unresolved. V gave up 0 bases and J gave up 7 bases, with 8 bases separating them. Germline-derived CDR1 and CDR2 are SGDLS and YYNGEE. The CDR3 runs 13 residues.

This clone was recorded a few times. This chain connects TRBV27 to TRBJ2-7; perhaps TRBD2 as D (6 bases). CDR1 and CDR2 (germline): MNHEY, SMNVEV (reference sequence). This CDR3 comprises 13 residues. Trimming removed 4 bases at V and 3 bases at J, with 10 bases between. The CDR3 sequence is CASSSAGSYEQYF. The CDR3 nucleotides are TGTGCCAGCAGTTCAGCCGGGAGCTACGAGCAGTACTTC.

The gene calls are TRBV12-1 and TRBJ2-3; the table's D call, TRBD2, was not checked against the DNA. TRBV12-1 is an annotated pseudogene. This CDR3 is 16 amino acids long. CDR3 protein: CASSRSGRARADTQYF. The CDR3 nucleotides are TGTGCCAGCAGTCGAAGCGGGAGGGCCCGCGCAGATACGCAGTATTTT.

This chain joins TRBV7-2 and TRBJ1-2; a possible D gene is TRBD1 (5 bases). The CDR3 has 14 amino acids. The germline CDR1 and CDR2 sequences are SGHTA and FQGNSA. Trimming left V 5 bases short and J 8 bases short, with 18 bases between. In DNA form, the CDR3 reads TGTGCCAGCAGCCCACAGCAGGGTATCGGCGGCTACACCTTC. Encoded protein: CASSPQQGIGGYTF.

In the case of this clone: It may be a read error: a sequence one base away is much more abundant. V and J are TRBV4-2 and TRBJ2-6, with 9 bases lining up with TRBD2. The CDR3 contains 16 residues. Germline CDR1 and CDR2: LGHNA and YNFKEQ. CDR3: CASVAGDFSGANVPTF. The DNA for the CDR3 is TGTGCCAGCGTAGCGGGAGACTTTTCTGGGGCCAACGTCCCGACTTTC.

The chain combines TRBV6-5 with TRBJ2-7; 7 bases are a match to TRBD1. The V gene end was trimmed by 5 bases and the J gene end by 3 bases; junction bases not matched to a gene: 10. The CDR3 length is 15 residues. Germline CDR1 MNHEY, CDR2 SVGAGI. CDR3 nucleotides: TGTGCCAGCAGTACCTCCGGGACAGACTTCTACGAGCAGTACTTC. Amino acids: CASSTSGTDFYEQYF.

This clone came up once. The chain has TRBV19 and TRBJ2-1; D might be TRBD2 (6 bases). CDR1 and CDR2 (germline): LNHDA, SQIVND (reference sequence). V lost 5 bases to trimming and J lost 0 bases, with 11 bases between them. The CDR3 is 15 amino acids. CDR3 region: CASSVLALSYNEQFF. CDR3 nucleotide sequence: TGTGCCAGTAGTGTTCTAGCGCTCTCCTACAATGAGCAGTTCTTC.

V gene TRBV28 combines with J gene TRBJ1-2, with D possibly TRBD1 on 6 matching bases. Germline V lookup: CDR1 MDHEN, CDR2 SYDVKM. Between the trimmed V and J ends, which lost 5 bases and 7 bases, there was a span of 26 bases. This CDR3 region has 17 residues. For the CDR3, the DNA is TGTGCCAGCAGTGTCAGTGGGGGGGGCCCCTACCTTCCTGGCTACACCTTC. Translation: CASSVSGGGPYLPGYTF.

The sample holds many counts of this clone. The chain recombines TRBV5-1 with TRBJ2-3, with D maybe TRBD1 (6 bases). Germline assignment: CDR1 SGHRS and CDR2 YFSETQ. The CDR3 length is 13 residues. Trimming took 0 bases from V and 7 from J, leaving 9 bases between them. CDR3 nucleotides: TGCGCCAGCAGCTTGGAGGGACAACATACGCAGTATTTT. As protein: CASSLEGQHTQYF.